Listed here are 5 T cell receptor beta chains from one sample, sequenced in a study of early stage breast cancer tumors. Profiling relied on immunoSEQ multiplex PCR, and the TCRdb table lists in-frame clones only, not all of them. Of about 9,100 clones in the sample, 64% were seen once. Input material: breast tumor tissue. These receptors were collected from a person between 55 and 69 years old with breast cancer.

V usage is TRBV10-3 and J usage is TRBJ2-7; D tentatively reads TRBD1 or TRBD2 (5 bases each). Trimming took off 6 bases at V and 1 base at J, with 13 bases between the two ends. This CDR3 contains 14 residues. Germline CDR1 reads ENHRY; CDR2 reads SYGVKD. CDR3 sequence: CAIRAGDGSYEQYF. In DNA, the CDR3 is TGTGCCATCAGGGCCGGGGACGGTTCCTACGAGCAGTACTTC.

This clone appeared a single time. V gene TRBV21-1 combines with J gene TRBJ1-2. TRBV21-1 is marked as a pseudogene. The CDR3 totals 13 residues. In nucleotides, the CDR3 is TGTGCCGCGGGACCCCCGTCGGACTATGGCTACACCTTC. As protein: CAAGPPSDYGYTF.

Only a few counts were recorded for this clone. The genes are TRBV7-2 and TRBJ2-7, with 8 bases matching TRBD1. The CDR3 consists of 15 residues. Trimming cost V 3 bases and J 2 bases; bases outside gene matches: 6. CDR1 is SGHTA, CDR2 FQGNSA, per germline. CDR3 in amino acids: CASSFYLDRAYEQYF. CDR3 sequence (DNA): TGTGCCAGCAGCTTCTATCTGGACAGGGCCTACGAGCAGTACTTC. The full variable domain, its missing parts supplied by reference TRBV7-2 and TRBJ2-7, is GAGVSQSPSNKVTEKGKDVELRCDPISGHTALYWYRQSLGQGLEFLIYFQGNSAPDKSGLPSDRFSAERTGGSVSTLTIQRTQQEDSAVYLCASSFYLDRAYEQYFGPGTRLTVT.

V and J are TRBV27 and TRBJ1-2, with 11 bases lining up with TRBD1. The V segment lost 4 bases and the J segment 3 bases; nucleotides outside the gene matches: 1. The CDR3 extends over 14 amino acids. The germline CDR1 and CDR2 sequences are MNHEY and SMNVEV (reference sequence). The CDR3 sequence is CASSWTGGDYGYTF. The CDR3 DNA reads as TGTGCCAGCAGTTGGACAGGGGGCGACTATGGCTACACCTTC.

The chain uses TRBV6-1 and TRBJ2-5; perhaps TRBD2 as D (5 bases). Germline V gives CDR1 MNHNS, CDR2 SASEGT. V dropped 2 bases and J dropped 6 bases, with 19 bases sitting between them. The CDR3 totals 16 residues. The CDR3 coding sequence is TGTGCCAGCAGTGAATCGGGGAGTCGCCAAAGGAAGACCCAGTACTTC. Amino acid sequence: CASSESGSRQRKTQYF.